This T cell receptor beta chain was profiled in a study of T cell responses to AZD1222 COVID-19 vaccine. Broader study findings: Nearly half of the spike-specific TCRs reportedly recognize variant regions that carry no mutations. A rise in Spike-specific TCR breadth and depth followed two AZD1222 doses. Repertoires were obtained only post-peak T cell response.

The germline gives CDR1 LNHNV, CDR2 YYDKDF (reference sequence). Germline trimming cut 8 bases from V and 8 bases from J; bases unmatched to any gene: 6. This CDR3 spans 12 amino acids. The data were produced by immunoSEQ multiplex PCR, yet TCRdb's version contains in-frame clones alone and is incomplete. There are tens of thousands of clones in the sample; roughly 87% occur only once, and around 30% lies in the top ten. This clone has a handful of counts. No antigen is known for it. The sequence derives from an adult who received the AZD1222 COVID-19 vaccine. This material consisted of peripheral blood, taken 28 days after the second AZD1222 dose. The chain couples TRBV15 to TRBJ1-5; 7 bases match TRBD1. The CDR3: CATRLGTEPQHF. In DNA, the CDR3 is TGTGCCACCCGCTTAGGGACAGAGCCCCAGCATTTT. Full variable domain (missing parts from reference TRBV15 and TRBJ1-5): DAMVIQNPRYQVTQFGKPVTLSCSQTLNHNVMYWYQQKSSQAPKLLFHYYDKDFNNEADTPDNFQSRRPNTSFCFLDIRSPGLGDTAMYLCATRLGTEPQHFGDGTRLSIL.